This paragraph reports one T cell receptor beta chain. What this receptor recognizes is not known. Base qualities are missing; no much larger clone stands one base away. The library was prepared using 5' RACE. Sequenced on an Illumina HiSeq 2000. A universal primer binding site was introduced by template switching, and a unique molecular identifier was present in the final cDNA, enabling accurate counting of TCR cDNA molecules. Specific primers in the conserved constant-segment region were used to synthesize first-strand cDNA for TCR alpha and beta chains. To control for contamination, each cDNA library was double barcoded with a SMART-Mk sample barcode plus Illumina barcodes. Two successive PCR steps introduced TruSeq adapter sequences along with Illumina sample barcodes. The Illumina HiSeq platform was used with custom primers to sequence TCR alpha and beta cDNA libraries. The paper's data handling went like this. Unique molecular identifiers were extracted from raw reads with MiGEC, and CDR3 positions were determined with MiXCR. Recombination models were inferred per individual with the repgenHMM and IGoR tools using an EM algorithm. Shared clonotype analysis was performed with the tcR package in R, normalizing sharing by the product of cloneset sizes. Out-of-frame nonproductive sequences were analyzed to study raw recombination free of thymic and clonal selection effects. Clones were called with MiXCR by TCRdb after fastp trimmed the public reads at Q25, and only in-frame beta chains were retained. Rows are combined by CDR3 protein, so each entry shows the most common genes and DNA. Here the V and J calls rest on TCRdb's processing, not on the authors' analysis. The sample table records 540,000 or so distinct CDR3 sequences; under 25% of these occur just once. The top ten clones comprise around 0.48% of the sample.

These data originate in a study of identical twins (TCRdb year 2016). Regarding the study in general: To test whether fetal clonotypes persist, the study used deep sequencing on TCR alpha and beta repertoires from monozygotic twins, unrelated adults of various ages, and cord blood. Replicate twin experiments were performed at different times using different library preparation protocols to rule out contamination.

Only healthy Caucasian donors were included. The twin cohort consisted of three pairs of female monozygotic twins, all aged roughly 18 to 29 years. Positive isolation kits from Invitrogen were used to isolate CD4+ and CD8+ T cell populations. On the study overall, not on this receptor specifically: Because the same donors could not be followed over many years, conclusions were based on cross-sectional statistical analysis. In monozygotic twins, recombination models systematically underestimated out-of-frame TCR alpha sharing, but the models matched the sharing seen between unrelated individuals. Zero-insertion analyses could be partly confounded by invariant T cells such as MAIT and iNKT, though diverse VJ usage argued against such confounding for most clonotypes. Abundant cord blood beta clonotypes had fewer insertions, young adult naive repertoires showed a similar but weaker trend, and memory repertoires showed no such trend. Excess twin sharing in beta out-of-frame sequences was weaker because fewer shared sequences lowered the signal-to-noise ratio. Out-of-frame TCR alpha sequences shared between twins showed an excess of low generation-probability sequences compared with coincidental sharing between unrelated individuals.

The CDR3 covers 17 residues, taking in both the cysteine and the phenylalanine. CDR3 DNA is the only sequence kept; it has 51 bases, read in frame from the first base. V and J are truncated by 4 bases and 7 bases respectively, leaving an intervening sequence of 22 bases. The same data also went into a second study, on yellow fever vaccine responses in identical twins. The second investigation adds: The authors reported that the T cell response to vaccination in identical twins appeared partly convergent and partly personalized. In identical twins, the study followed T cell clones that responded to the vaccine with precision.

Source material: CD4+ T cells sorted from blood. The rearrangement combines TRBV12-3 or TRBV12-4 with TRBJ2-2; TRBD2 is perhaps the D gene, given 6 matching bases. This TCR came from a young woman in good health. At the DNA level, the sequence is TGTGCCAGCAGTTCCCGAAGTGGACCCGGGGGTAACGGGGAGCTGTTTTTT. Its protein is CASSSRSGPGGNGELFF.